This T cell receptor beta chain derives from a study of shared clonotypes between healthy human individuals (TCRdb year 2020). Broadly, across the study: A few men and a couple of women, aged 18 to 49 years, made up the cohort. Different laboratories and diverse techniques were used to prepare libraries and sequence TCR repertoires, to increase sequencing depth and limit assay-specific biases. Per donor, three plates each were used for CD4 naive and CD4 memory, two for CD8 naive, and one for CD8 memory. Blood TCR repertoires of four to six healthy adults were deeply sequenced to estimate repertoire size and the extent of clonotype sharing between individuals. Between about 0.85 and 10 billion PBMCs per donor were obtained by leukapheresis.

The CDR3 has 13 amino acids, counting the end cysteine and phenylalanine. Only CDR3 DNA remains: 39 bases, in frame from the first base. As encoded in the germline V gene, CDR1 is MNHEY while CDR2 is SVGAGI. The germline ends are 11 bases apart after V is trimmed by 3 bases and J by 6 bases. Using the deep immunoSEQ assay, multiplex PCR amplified TCR CDR3 regions from genomic DNA. For each cell subset, the extracted genomic DNA was distributed evenly across all wells of several immunoSEQ 96-well plates, and each plate served as one replicate. Each replicate PCR for sorted subsets received about 200 ng genomic DNA, equal to about 30,000 T cell genomes. Purified libraries were measured with a Qubit 3.0 fluorometer, size-checked on a Bioanalyzer 2100, and measured again with the KAPA Library Quantification kit. Every immunoSEQ 96-well plate was sequenced on a dedicated single-read 150-cycle Illumina NextSeq 550 flow cell. The authors processed their data as follows. Because only junctional sequences without quality scores were contained in the immunoSEQ output, filtering matching that applied to full-length reads could not be performed. To assign V/J genes and CDR3, sequences were annotated against IMGT germline references using PyIR, a Python wrapper for IgBLAST v1.9. Any read was removed if the V/J assignment was weak (E-value above 1e-6), the CDR3 was missing, or the read contained stop codons, out-of-frame junctions, or ambiguous translated residues. V3J clonotypes were defined as sequences sharing the same inferred V gene, J gene, and CDR3 amino acid sequence. Percentage overlap between repertoires was calculated by dividing the number of shared unique clonotypes by the size of the smaller repertoire. RTK rarefaction, the Chao1 estimator, and Recon v2.1 estimates of unobserved clonotypes were used to assess repertoire richness. OLGA was used to compute generation probabilities for all TCRbeta clonotypes that the gDNA method yielded from four donors. The source is immuneACCESS, and TCRdb retained only in-frame sequences with V and J called. Part of the clones is not carried over; for the studies checked, unresolved V genes explain less than half of this, and the remainder is unexplained. V and J calls and clone size are given by that table; D and trimming were obtained from the DNA. This sample gives millions of clones in total; 85% to 95% of them show up just once. The ten largest make up 0.13% of the sample.

The donors were healthy, HIV-negative adults with no recently reported acute infections or vaccinations. All donors were Caucasian adults living in Nashville, Tennessee, USA. CD4+ T cells were enriched by magnetic negative selection, after which naive cells were positively selected on CD45RA and the negative fraction was taken as the memory subset. Blood was collected by leukapheresis, and PBMCs were isolated by Ficoll-Histopaque density gradient centrifugation and then cryopreserved in liquid nitrogen vapor phase. Analytical flow cytometry was used to check the purity and quantity of each magnetically sorted T cell population. Each sorted fraction had its genomic DNA isolated and then quantified by UV absorbance on a Nanodrop 2000c. Turning to this clone: The antigen this receptor binds is unknown. No per-base quality is available; no much larger clone lies one base away.

Results the study describes overall, beyond this receptor: Sampling was restricted to blood, and TCR repertoires in tissue are likely to differ from TCR repertoires in blood. Rarefaction of sorted-subset datasets indicated incomplete sequencing despite the large sequencing depth. Naive subsets generally had larger estimated clonotype richness than memory subsets did. Pairwise subsampling led to the expectation that sequencing depth would affect the degree of clonotype sharing among donors. The genetic and exposure-history diversity represented was limited by the small number of donors. When a handful of donors were compared, the shared fraction of clonotypes was around 5.1% for naive CD4, more than 3% for naive CD8, roughly 2.3% for memory CD4, and roughly 0.4% for memory CD8. Clonotypes shared by all four sorted-subset donors showed higher generation probabilities than non-shared clonotypes.

Rearrangement joined TRBV6-5 to TRBJ1-2, and the D gene may be TRBD1, 5 bases matching. This sequence originates from a young man in good health. Source material: naive CD4+ T cells sorted from blood. The cell subset or site label here, explained by the study, means: CD45RA+ positively selected. The nucleotide sequence is given as TGTGCCAGCAGTTATCGGGGCCGCGATGGCTACACCTTC. Translated, this is CASSYRGRDGYTF.